This TCR beta chain was found in a study of T-cell reconstitution after alpha-beta-depleted transplantation in children. As it was prepared, the TCRbeta library received unique molecular identifiers. TCRdb fed the PCR reads into MiXCR, producing one record per CDR3 protein. The repertoire holds approximately 170,000 distinct CDR3 sequences, with roughly 10% as singletons. This clonotype was seen ten or more times. Its specificity is unknown. General observations from the study: T-cell counts and diversity at one year post-transplant came mainly from newly produced T cells. After transplant, high TCRbeta diversity at day 60 in some patients arose from surviving recipient T cells and thymic progenitors.

There are 20 residues in the CDR3. Germline lookup yields CDR1 MNHEY and CDR2 SVGEGT. J was trimmed by 0 bases and V by 0 bases; bases with no gene match: 13. This receptor was obtained from a boy between 2 and 10 years old with acute myeloid leukemia, due to receive a stem cell transplant. J is TRBJ1-5 and V is TRBV6-2 or TRBV6-3, with 8 positions matching TRBD1. Source: PBMCs, taken before TCRalphabeta/CD19-depleted stem cell transplant. The CDR3 nucleotides read TGTGCCAGCAGTTACTCGCGGGGCAGGGGGCTCGGTTATAGCAATCAGCCCCAGCATTTT. Its translation: CASSYSRGRGLGYSNQPQHF.